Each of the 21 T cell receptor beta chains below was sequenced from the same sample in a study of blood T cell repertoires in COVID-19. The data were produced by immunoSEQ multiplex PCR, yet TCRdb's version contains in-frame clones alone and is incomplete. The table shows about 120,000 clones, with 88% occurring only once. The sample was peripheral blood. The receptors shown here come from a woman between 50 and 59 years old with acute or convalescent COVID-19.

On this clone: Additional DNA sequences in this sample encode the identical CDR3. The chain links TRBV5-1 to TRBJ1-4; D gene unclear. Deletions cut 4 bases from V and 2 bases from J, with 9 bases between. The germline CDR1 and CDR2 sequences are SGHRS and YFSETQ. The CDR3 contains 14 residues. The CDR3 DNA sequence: TGCGCCAGCAGCCCGGGATCTACTAATGAAAAACTGTTTTTT. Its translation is CASSPGSTNEKLFF.

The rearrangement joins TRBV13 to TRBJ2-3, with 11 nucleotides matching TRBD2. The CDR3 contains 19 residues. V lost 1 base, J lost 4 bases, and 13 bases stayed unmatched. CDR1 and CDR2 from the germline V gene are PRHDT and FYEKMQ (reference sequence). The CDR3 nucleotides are TGTGCCAGCAGCTTAGTTGAGACTAGCGGGACCCACCGGTCAGATACGCAGTATTTT. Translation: CASSLVETSGTHRSDTQYF.

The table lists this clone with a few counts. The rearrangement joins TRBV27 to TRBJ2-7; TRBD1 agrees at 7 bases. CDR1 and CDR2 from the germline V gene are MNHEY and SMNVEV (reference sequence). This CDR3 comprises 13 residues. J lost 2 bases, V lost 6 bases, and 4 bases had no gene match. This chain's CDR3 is CASRGTVTYEQYF. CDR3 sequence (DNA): TGTGCCAGCAGGGGGACAGTAACCTACGAGCAGTACTTC.

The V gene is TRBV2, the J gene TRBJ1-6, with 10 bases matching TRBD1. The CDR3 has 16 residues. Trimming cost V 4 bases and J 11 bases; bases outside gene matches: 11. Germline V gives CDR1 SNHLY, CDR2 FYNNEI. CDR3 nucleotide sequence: TGTGCCAGCAGTGTTACGCGGGACAGGGGAACAACACCCCTCCACTTT. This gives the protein CASSVTRDRGTTPLHF.

CDR3 amino acids: CASSATDEKLFF. CDR3 nucleotides: TGTGCCAGCAGCGCGACAGATGAAAAACTGTTTTTT. The chain couples TRBV9 to TRBJ1-4; D possibly corresponds to TRBD1 (5 bases). The CDR3 consists of 12 residues. Germline V gene lookup returns CDR1 SGDLS and CDR2 YYNGEE. Trimming removed 3 bases from V and 6 bases from J, with 6 bases in between.

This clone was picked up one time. The CDR3 is CASRGEVWNTGELFF. Written as DNA, the CDR3 is TGTGCCAGCAGGGGAGAGGTCTGGAACACCGGGGAGCTGTTTTTT. The chain combines TRBV2 with TRBJ2-2; D possibly corresponds to TRBD2 (5 bases). CDR1 SNHLY and CDR2 FYNNEI come from the germline V gene. Deletions cut 6 bases from V and 1 base from J, with 12 bases between. The CDR3 runs to 15 residues.

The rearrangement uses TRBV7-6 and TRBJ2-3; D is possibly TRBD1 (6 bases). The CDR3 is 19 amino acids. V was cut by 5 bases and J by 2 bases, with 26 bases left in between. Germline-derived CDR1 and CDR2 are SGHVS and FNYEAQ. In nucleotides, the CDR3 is TGTGCCAGCAGCCCTAAGGACGGTTGGCAGGGGATTGTCACAGATACGCAGTATTTT. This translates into CASSPKDGWQGIVTDTQYF.

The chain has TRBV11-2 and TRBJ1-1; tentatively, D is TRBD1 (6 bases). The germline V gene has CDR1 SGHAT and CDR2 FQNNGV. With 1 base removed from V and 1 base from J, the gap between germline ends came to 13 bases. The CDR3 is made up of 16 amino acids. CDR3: CASSLVRTQGNTEAFF. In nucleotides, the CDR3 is TGTGCCAGCAGCTTAGTAAGGACACAGGGGAACACTGAAGCTTTCTTT.

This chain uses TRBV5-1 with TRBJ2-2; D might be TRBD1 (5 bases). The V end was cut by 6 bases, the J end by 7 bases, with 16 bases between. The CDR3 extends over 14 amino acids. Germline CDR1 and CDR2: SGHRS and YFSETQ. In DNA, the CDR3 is TGCGCCAGCAAGGTGGCTGGGGCGGACGGGGAGCTGTTTTTT. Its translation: CASKVAGADGELFF.

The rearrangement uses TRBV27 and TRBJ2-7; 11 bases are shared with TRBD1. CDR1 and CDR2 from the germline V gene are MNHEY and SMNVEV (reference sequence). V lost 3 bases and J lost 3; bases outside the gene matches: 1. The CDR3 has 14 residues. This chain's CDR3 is CASSLGQGGYEQYF. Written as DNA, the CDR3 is TGTGCCAGCAGTTTGGGACAGGGGGGCTACGAGCAGTACTTC.

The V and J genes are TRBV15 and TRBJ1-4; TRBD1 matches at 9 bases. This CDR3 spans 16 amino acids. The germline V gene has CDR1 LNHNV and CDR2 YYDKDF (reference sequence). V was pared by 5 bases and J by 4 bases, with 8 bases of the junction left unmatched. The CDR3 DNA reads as TGTGCCACCAGCCGCCGGACAGGGGTCGATAATGAAAAACTGTTTTTT. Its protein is CATSRRTGVDNEKLFF.

The CDR3, as DNA: TGCGCCAGCAGCCAAGGGGTAAGCGGGAGCTCCTACGAGCAGTACTTC. Its translation: CASSQGVSGSSYEQYF. V usage is TRBV4-1 and J usage is TRBJ2-7; 8 bases are shared with TRBD2. After removal of 1 base from V and 0 bases from J, the junction contained 5 bases not matched to a gene. Germline loops: CDR1 MGHRA, CDR2 YSYEKL. This CDR3 spans 16 amino acids.

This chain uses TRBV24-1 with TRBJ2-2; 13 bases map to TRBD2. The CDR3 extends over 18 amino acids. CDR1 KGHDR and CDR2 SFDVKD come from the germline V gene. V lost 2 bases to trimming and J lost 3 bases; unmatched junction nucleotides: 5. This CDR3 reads CATSDWTSGRGDTGELFF. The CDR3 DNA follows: TGTGCCACCAGTGATTGGACTAGCGGGAGAGGGGACACCGGGGAGCTGTTTTTT.

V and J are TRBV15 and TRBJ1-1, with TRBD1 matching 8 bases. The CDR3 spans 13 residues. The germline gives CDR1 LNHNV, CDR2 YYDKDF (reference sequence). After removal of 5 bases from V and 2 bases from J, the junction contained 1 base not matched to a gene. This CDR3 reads CATSGQGNTEAFF. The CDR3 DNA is TGTGCCACCAGCGGACAGGGAAACACTGAAGCTTTCTTT.

The CDR3 loop reads CSVEATPGETQYF. CDR3 DNA: TGCAGCGTTGAAGCCACACCCGGGGAGACCCAGTACTTC. The chain carries TRBV29-1 and TRBJ2-5; D gene ambiguous. The length of the CDR3 is 13 residues. V was shortened by 1 base and J by 5 bases, with 11 bases between the two germline ends. Germline assignment: CDR1 SQVTM and CDR2 ANQGSEA.

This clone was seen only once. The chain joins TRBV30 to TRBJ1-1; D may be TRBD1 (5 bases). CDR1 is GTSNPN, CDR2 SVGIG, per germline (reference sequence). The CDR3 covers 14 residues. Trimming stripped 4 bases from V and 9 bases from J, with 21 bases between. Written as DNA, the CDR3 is TGTGCCTGGACCCCGGGAGCCGGAGGGGAAAAAGCTTTCTTT. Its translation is CAWTPGAGGEKAFF.

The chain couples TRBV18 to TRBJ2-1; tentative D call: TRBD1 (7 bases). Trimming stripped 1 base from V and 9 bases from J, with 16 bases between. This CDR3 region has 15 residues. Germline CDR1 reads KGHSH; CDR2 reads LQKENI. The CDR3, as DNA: TGTGCCAGCTCACCACGAGAAGGTCAGGGGGGTGAGCAGTTCTTC. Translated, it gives CASSPREGQGGEQFF.

CDR3 loop: CASSRGGDQETQYF. The CDR3 region has the DNA TGTGCCAGCAGCCGAGGCGGGGACCAAGAGACCCAGTACTTC. The V and J genes are TRBV5-4 and TRBJ2-5; a weak D match, TRBD2 (6 bases). The CDR3 has 14 residues. The ends were cut back, 4 bases at V and 0 bases at J, with 10 bases in the middle. Germline assignment: CDR1 SGHNT and CDR2 YYREEE (reference sequence).

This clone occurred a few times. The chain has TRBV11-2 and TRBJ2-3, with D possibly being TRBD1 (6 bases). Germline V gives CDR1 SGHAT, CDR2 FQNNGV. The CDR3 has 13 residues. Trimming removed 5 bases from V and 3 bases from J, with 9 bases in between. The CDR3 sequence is CASSLGATDTQYF. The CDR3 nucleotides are TGTGCCAGCAGCCTGGGGGCTACAGATACGCAGTATTTT.

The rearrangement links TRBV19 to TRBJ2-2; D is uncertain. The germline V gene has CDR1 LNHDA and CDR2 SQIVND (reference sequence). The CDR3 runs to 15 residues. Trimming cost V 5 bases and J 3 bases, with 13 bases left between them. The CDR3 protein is CASSWLPSDTGELFF. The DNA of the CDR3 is TGTGCCAGTAGTTGGCTCCCCTCAGACACCGGGGAGCTGTTTTTT.

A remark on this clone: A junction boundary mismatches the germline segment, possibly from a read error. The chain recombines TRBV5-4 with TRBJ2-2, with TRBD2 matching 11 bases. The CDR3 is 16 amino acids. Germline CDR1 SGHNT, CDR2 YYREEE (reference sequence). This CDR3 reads CASRSSGGSKTGELFF. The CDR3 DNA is TGTGCCAGCAGATCTAGCGGGGGGTCGAAAACCGGGGAGCTGTTTTTT.